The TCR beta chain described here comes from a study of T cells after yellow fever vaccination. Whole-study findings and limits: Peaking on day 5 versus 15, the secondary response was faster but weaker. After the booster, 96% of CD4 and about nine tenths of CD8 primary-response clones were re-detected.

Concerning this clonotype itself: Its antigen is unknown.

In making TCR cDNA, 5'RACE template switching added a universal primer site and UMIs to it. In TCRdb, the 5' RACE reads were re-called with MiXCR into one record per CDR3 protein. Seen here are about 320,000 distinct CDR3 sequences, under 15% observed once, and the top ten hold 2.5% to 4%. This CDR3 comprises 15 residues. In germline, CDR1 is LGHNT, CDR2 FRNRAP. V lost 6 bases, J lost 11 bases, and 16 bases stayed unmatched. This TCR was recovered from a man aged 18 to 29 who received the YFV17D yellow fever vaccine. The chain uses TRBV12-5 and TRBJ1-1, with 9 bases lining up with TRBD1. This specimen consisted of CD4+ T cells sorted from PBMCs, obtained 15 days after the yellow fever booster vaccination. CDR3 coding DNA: TGTGCTAGTGGCCCCGTACAGGGGGCTTCCCGGGTGGCTTTCTTT. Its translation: CASGPVQGASRVAFF.